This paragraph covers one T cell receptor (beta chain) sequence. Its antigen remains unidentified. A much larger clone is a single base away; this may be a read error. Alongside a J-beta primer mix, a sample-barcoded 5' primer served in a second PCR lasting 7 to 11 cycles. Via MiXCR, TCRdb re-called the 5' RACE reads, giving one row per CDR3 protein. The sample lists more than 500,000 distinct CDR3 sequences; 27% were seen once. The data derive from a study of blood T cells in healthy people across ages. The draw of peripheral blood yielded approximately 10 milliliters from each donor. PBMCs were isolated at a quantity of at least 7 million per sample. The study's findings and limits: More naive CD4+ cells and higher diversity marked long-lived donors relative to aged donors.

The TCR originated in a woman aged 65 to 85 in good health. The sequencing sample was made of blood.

The CDR3 region has the DNA TGTGCCAGCAGTTTAATGCAGGGGAAGGGGGAGCTGTTTTTT. It yields the protein CASSLMQGKGELFF. This chain joins TRBV12-3 or TRBV12-4 and TRBJ2-2, with a tentative D call TRBD1 (6 bases). CDR3 size: 14 residues. The germline V and J ends were trimmed by 2 bases and 8 bases, with 12 bases remaining between them.